This entry concerns a single T cell receptor (beta chain). The antigen it binds to is not known. No much larger clone is present one base from it, and per-base qualities are unavailable. TCRbeta CDR3 regions were amplified from genomic DNA using the immunoSEQ Assay, a bias-controlled multiplex PCR. Processing in the source paper ran as follows. Within the assay, amplification of reference gene primers was used to estimate how many nucleated cells each sample contained. Sequence reads were collapsed and filtered to measure the absolute abundance of every unique TCRbeta CDR3 rearrangement. For each sample, productive Simpson clonality was calculated by taking the square root of Simpson's diversity index across productive rearrangements. TCRdb re-hosts the immuneACCESS table, in-frame sequences only. Its copies lack some clones; in the studies checked, an unresolved V gene accounts for under half of them, and the cause for the rest is not known. That table supplies the V and J calls and clone size; D and trimming were determined from the DNA. The sample yields some 80,000 clones; around 83% were counted once. The top ten clones comprise 3% to 4.5% of the sample.

Whole blood was collected in K2EDTA tubes by collaborating institutions according to the institutions' own protocols. For TCRbeta analysis, collaborators shipped samples as frozen whole blood, isolated PBMCs, or DNA extracted from either of those sample types. The entry originates in a study of blood T cell repertoires in COVID-19 (dated by TCRdb to the early 2020s). In the study overall: Samples from collaborators originated in the United States, Italy and Spain and spanned both the acute and convalescent phases of COVID-19. Where available, HLA class I and class II types were obtained from metadata supplied by the sample provider rather than from assay-based typing. Subjects who had been exposed to COVID-19, were actively infected with it, or had recovered from it provided the deeply sampled blood TCRbeta repertoires that made up the dataset. The repertoires were released in a freely available public database meant as a resource for research on the immune response to SARS-CoV-2. Samples were obtained from the ongoing ImmuneRACE study (first 160 participants) and from over 1,000 subjects provided by 6 global collaborators. The sample metadata nearly always contained a de-identified subject ID, COVID-19 status, age in years and sex. The prospective study material was composed of cDNA or gDNA derived from T cells, B-cell-depleted T cells, or PBMCs.

General findings and caveats noted by the study authors: The quantity of clinical and demographic metadata differed by source and by participant and was supplied without curation.

What was sequenced was peripheral blood. This clonotype originated in a man between 45 and 60 years old with acute or convalescent COVID-19.

The DNA reads TGTGCCACCAGTGACAAAGCTAGCGGGAGGATCTACAATGAGCAGTTCTTC. Its protein reads: CATSDKASGRIYNEQFF. The receptor chain draws on TRBV24-1 and TRBJ2-1; the central 11 bases match TRBD2. Trimming accounts for 4 bases at V and 3 bases at J, while the number of junction bases matched to no gene is 7. Taken from cysteine to phenylalanine, the CDR3 has 17 residues. Only the CDR3 region is kept as DNA, spanning 51 bases read in frame from base 1. Looking up the germline V gene yields CDR1 KGHDR and CDR2 SFDVKD.